These T cell receptor beta chains were read from a single sample in a study of response to subunit inactivated influenza vaccine. TCRdb re-analysed the RT-PCR reads in MiXCR, keeping a single row per CDR3 protein. The table shows hundreds of thousands of distinct CDR3 sequences, with approximately 12% occurring only once. Sequences were derived from PBMCs from blood, sampled on the day of vaccination. These receptors were collected from a man in his fifties or sixties who received an inactivated influenza vaccine. Each CDR3 is given with its conserved first and last residue. A D gene is named only where the DNA matches it firmly. Clone size is shown for a subset of rows, as once, few, many or a class of expanded clone.

>TRBJ2-3|TRBV4-2|NA|TRBD1
TGTGCCAGCAGCCCCAGCCTTAACAGGGGGCTCCCCTACACAGATACGCAGTATTTT
CASSPSLNRGLPYTDTQYF
>TRBJ2-5|TRBV18|few|NA
TGTGCCAGCTCAGGTCGAATAGCGGATGTAGAGACCCAGTACTTC
CASSGRIADVETQYF
>TRBJ1-6|TRBV29-1|NA|NA
TGCAGCGCCCGGGGGGTGGGATATAATTCACCCCTCCACTTT
CSARGVGYNSPLHF
>TRBJ2-2|TRBV28|NA|NA
TGTGCCAGCAGAGGGTCACTAAAACGGACCGGGGAGCTGTTTTTT
CASRGSLKRTGELFF
>TRBJ2-5|TRBV5-1|NA|TRBD1
TGCGCCAGCAGCTCGGGACAGGCAGGAGAGACCCAGTACTTC
CASSSGQAGETQYF
>TRBJ1-1|TRBV6-2/TRBV6-3|few|TRBD1
TGTGCCAGCAGCCCCATGGGCAGGGGGCATACTGAAGCTTTCTTT
CASSPMGRGHTEAFF
>TRBJ2-2|TRBV12-3/TRBV12-4|NA|NA
TGTGCCAGCAGTGGACACGCTGCTGTGGGGGAGCTGTTTTTT
CASSGHAAVGELFF
>TRBJ2-5|TRBV6-5|few|TRBD2
TGTGCCAGCAGTTACGGCAGCGGGGGCGGCGAGACCCAGTACTTC
CASSYGSGGGETQYF
>TRBJ2-5|TRBV20-1|NA|NA
TGCAGTGCTAGAGACTTGAACTACCAAGAGACCCAGTACTTC
CSARDLNYQETQYF
>TRBJ2-7|TRBV20-1|NA|TRBD1
TGCAGTGCGCCCGGGACAGGGAACTACGAGCAGTACTTC
CSAPGTGNYEQYF
>TRBJ1-2|TRBV6-2/TRBV6-3|few|NA
TGTGCCAGCATCGGACAGAACGACTATGGCTACACCTTC
CASIGQNDYGYTF
>TRBJ2-5|TRBV6-6|few|NA
TGTGCCAGCACCCGACGCGGCCAAGAGACCCAGTACTTC
CASTRRGQETQYF
>TRBJ2-2|TRBV6-2/TRBV6-3|NA|TRBD2
TGTGCCAGCAGCACAGGGACTAGCGGGAGGGACACCGGGGAGCTGTTTTTT
CASSTGTSGRDTGELFF
>TRBJ2-1|TRBV19|few|NA
TGTGCCAGTAGCTCACCCCCGACGAATGAGCAGTTCTTC
CASSSPPTNEQFF
>TRBJ2-7|TRBV5-1|many|NA
TGCGCCAGCTACAGAGGGACTGAAAACTACGAGCAGTACTTC
CASYRGTENYEQYF
>TRBJ2-7|TRBV20-1|many|NA
TGCAGTGCAGAAGGGAATTCCTACGAGCAGTACTTC
CSAEGNSYEQYF